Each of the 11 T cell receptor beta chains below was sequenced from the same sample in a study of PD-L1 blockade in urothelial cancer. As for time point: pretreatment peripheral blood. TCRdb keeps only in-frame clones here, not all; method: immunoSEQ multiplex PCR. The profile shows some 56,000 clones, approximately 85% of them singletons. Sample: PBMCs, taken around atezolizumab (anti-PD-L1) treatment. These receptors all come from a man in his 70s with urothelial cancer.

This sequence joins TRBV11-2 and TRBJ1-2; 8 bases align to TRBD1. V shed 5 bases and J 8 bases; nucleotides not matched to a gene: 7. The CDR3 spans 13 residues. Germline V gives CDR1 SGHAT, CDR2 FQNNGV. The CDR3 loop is CASSLGQGGGYTF. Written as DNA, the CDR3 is TGTGCCAGCAGCCTTGGACAGGGAGGCGGCTACACCTTC.

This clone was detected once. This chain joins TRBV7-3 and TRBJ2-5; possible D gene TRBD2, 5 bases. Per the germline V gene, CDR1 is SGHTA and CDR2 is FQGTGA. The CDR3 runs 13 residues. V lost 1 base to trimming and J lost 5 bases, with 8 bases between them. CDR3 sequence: CASSLSRRETQYF. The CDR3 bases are TGTGCCAGCAGCTTAAGTCGGAGGGAGACCCAGTACTTC.

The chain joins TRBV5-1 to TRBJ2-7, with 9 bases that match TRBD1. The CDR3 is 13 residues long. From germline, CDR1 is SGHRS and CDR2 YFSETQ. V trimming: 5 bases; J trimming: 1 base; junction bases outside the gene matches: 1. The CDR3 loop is CASRTGGSYEQYF. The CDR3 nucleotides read TGCGCCAGCAGGACAGGGGGTTCCTACGAGCAGTACTTC.

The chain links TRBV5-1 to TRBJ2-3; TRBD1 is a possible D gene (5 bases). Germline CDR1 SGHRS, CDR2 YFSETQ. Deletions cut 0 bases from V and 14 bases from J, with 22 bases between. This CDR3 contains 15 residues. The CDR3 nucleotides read TGCGCCAGCAGCTTGGGAAGTACTGCAGACAGATACGCGTATTTT. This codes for CASSLGSTADRYAYF.

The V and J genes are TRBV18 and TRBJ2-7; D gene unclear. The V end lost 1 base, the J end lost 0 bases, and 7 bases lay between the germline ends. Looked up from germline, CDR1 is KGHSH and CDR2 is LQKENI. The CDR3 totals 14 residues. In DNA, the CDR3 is TGTGCCAGCTCACCACTCGACAACTCCTACGAGCAGTACTTC. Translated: CASSPLDNSYEQYF.

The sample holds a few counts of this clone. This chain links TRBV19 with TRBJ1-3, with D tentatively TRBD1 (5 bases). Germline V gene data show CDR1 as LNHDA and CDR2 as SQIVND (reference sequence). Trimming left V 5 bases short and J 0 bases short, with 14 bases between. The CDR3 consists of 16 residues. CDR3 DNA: TGTGCCAGTAGTCTCCGACAGCTTAGCTCTGGAAACACCATATATTTT. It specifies CASSLRQLSSGNTIYF.

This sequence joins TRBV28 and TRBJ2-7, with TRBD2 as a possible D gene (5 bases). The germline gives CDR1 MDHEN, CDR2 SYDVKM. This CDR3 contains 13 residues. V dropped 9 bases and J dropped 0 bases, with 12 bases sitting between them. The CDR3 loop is CASSKADSYEQYF. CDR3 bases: TGTGCCAGTTCAAAAGCGGACTCCTACGAGCAGTACTTC.

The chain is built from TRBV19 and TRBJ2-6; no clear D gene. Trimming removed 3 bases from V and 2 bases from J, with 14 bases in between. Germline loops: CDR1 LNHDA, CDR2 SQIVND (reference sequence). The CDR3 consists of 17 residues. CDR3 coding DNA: TGTGCCAGTAGTATTGGTTCAGGTCGGACTGGGGCCAACGTCCTGACTTTC. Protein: CASSIGSGRTGANVLTF.

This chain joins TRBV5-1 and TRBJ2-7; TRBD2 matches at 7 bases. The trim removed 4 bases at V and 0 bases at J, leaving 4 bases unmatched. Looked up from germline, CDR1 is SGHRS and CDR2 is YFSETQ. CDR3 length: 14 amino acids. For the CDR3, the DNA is TGCGCCAGCAGCCCCGGGACTACCTCCTACGAGCAGTACTTC. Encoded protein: CASSPGTTSYEQYF.

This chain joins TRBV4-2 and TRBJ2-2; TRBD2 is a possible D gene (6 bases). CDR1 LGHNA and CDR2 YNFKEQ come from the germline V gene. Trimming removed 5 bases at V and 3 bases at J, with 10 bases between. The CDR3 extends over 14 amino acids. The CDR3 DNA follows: TGTGCCAGCAGCTACGGGACTGACACCGGGGAGCTGTTTTTT. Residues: CASSYGTDTGELFF.

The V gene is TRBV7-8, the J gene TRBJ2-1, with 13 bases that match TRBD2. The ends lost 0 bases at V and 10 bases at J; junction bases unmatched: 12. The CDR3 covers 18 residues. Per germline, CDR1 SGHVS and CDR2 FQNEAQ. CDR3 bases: TGTGCCAGCAGCTTAGCATTCCCCGGACTAGCGGGAGTTAAGGAGCAGTTCTTC. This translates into CASSLAFPGLAGVKEQFF.